The 24 T cell receptor beta chains below all came from one sample that was sequenced in a study of blood T cell repertoires in COVID-19. The repertoire was sequenced with immunoSEQ multiplex PCR; TCRdb's copy has only in-frame clones and lacks some. Of tens of thousands of clones in the sample, 86% were seen once. The sequenced sample was peripheral blood. These TCRs come from a human donor in a cohort sampled during active COVID-19.

The rearrangement links TRBV6-5 to TRBJ2-2, with TRBD1 matching 7 bases. V was pared by 7 bases and J by 0 bases, with 5 bases of the junction left unmatched. Germline V gene data show CDR1 as MNHEY and CDR2 as SVGAGI. This CDR3 has 15 residues. The CDR3 DNA reads TGTGCCAGCAAAGACAGGGTATCGAACACCGGGGAGCTGTTTTTT. Its protein product is CASKDRVSNTGELFF.

Sample share makes this clone medium-sized (0.01 to 0.1%). One end of the junction does not line up with germline, which may come from a read error. The CDR3 nucleotides read TGTGCCAGCAGTCAAGACCTCATAGTTTCCGCTAGTCCCGATAATTCACCCCTCCACTTT. Residues: CASSQDLIVSASPDNSPLHF. The chain joins TRBV4-2 to TRBJ1-6; no clear D. Germline CDR1 is LGHNA and CDR2 is YNFKEQ. This CDR3 comprises 20 residues.

This chain uses TRBV6-1 with TRBJ2-3, with 12 bases lining up with TRBD2. The CDR3 is made up of 15 amino acids. Looked up from germline, CDR1 is MNHNS and CDR2 is SASEGT. The ends lost 3 bases at V and 5 bases at J; junction bases unmatched: 3. DNA of the CDR3: TGTGCCAGCAGTGAGCTAGCGGGAGGGTTAGATACGCAGTATTTT. This sequence encodes CASSELAGGLDTQYF.

This chain connects TRBV6-6 to TRBJ2-7; unclear D gene. This CDR3 comprises 14 residues. The germline V gene has CDR1 MNHNY and CDR2 SVGAGI (reference sequence). Trimming removed 2 bases from V and 2 bases from J, with 10 bases in between. CDR3 DNA sequence: TGTGCCAGCAGTTACAACATCTTGGCCTACGAGCAGTACTTC. Protein: CASSYNILAYEQYF.

V and J are TRBV27 and TRBJ2-1; the match to TRBD2 covers 8 bases. CDR3 length: 17 amino acids. Germline CDR1 and CDR2: MNHEY and SMNVEV (reference sequence). V was clipped by 5 bases and J by 7 bases; unmatched bases: 16. In DNA form, the CDR3 reads TGTGCCAGCAGTAAAACCCCAGCGGGAGTAATCAAGAATGAGCAGTTCTTC. It yields the protein CASSKTPAGVIKNEQFF.

V is TRBV2 and J is TRBJ2-1; D gene uncertain. Looked up from germline, CDR1 is SNHLY and CDR2 is FYNNEI. The V end lost 3 bases, the J end lost 0 bases, and 12 bases lay between the germline ends. The CDR3 runs 16 residues. The CDR3 DNA follows: TGTGCCAGCAGTGATAAAGCACCGAGCTCCTACAATGAGCAGTTCTTC. Its translation is CASSDKAPSSYNEQFF.

The V gene is TRBV6-2 or TRBV6-3, the J gene TRBJ2-7; tentative D call: TRBD1 (6 bases). The V end was cut by 0 bases, the J end by 12 bases, with 18 bases between. This CDR3 region has 14 residues. Germline CDR1 and CDR2: MNHEY and SVGEGT. The CDR3 region has the DNA TGTGCCAGCAGTTACTCGACAGGCATTACGGGGTGGTACTTC. Protein: CASSYSTGITGWYF.

The chain carries TRBV27 and TRBJ2-2, with a weak D call TRBD2 (6 bases). Deletions cut 6 bases from V and 5 bases from J, with 16 bases between. Germline CDR1 MNHEY, CDR2 SMNVEV (reference sequence). This CDR3 region has 15 residues. The CDR3 region is CASSLGTLPTGELFF. Here the CDR3 DNA reads TGTGCCAGCAGCCTAGGGACTCTACCGACCGGGGAGCTGTTTTTT.

This rearrangement joins TRBV15 to TRBJ2-4, with no clear D. This CDR3 comprises 14 residues. Trimming took off 0 bases at V and 9 bases at J, with 12 bases between the two ends. Germline CDR1 and CDR2: LNHNV and YYDKDF (reference sequence). CDR3 residues: CATSRDQVRSIQYF. The CDR3 nucleotides read TGTGCCACCAGCAGAGATCAGGTCAGAAGCATTCAGTACTTC.

V usage is TRBV19 and J usage is TRBJ1-5, with 8 positions matching TRBD1. From germline, CDR1 is LNHDA and CDR2 SQIVND (reference sequence). The length of the CDR3 is 15 residues. Trimming removed 6 bases from V and 4 bases from J; junction bases left unmatched: 8. Here the CDR3 DNA reads TGTGCCAGTAGCCCACGGGACAGGAGTAATCAGCCCCAGCATTTT. The encoded protein is CASSPRDRSNQPQHF.

The chain combines TRBV19 with TRBJ2-1; TRBD2 aligns across 7 bases. From germline, CDR1 is LNHDA and CDR2 SQIVND (reference sequence). The CDR3 covers 16 residues. With V trimmed by 8 bases and J by 13 bases, 23 bases remained unmatched. DNA for the CDR3: TGTGCCAGTGCCCTTTTGGGCGGGAGCCGGGGTTATGGACAGTTCTTC. Translating it yields CASALLGGSRGYGQFF. Full variable domain (rest looked up from reference TRBV19 and TRBJ2-1): DGGITQSPKYLFRKEGQNVTLSCEQNLNHDAMYWYRQDPGQGLRLIYYSQIVNDFQKGDIAEGYSVSREKKESFPLTVTSAQKNPTAFYLCASALLGGSRGYGQFFGPGTRLTVL.

The chain links TRBV4-1 to TRBJ1-5, with unresolved D. The CDR3 spans 15 residues. CDR1 and CDR2 (germline): MGHRA, YSYEKL. The ends were cut back, 1 base at V and 1 base at J, with 8 bases in the middle. DNA of the CDR3: TGCGCCAGCAGCCAAGCGGTAAAAAGCAATCAGCCCCAGCATTTT. Encoded protein: CASSQAVKSNQPQHF.

This sequence joins TRBV6-5 and TRBJ2-5; the D gene is possibly TRBD2 (6 bases). Germline V gene sequence: CDR1 MNHEY, CDR2 SVGAGI. V was cut by 4 bases and J by 2 bases, with 14 bases left in between. CDR3 length: 15 residues. The CDR3 spells CASSSLRDAQETQYF. CDR3 bases: TGTGCCAGCAGTTCGTTGCGGGATGCACAAGAGACCCAGTACTTC.

The CDR3 coding sequence is TGTGCCAGCAGCGATCTGAAGGCGGGAGGAGTCTACGAGCAGTACTTC. This gives the protein CASSDLKAGGVYEQYF. The chain couples TRBV28 to TRBJ2-7; 8 bases line up with TRBD2. The V segment lost 6 bases and the J segment 3 bases; nucleotides outside the gene matches: 13. Germline lookup yields CDR1 MDHEN and CDR2 SYDVKM. The CDR3 has 16 residues.

This chain links TRBV6-6 with TRBJ2-1, with 9 bases aligning to TRBD1. V shed 0 bases and J 6 bases; nucleotides not matched to a gene: 6. Germline lookup yields CDR1 MNHNY and CDR2 SVGAGI (reference sequence). The CDR3 length is 16 residues. CDR3 coding DNA: TGTGCCAGCAGTTACTCGAGGGGACAGGGCCCCAATGAGCAGTTCTTC. It specifies CASSYSRGQGPNEQFF.

V usage is TRBV6-5 and J usage is TRBJ1-1, with 7 bases lining up with TRBD1. This CDR3 comprises 13 residues. In germline, CDR1 is MNHEY, CDR2 SVGAGI. The V and J ends lost 6 bases and 1 base, in that order; junction bases with no gene match: 2. The CDR3 protein is CASRGQSNTEAFF. CDR3 nucleotides: TGTGCCAGCAGGGGACAGTCGAACACTGAAGCTTTCTTT.

The chain combines TRBV29-1 with TRBJ2-4, with D possibly TRBD1 on 7 matching bases. V dropped 4 bases and J dropped 9 bases, with 22 bases sitting between them. The germline V gene has CDR1 SQVTM and CDR2 ANQGSEA. The length of the CDR3 is 15 residues. CDR3 protein: CSVGGATGQGGIQYF. The CDR3 coding sequence is TGCAGCGTTGGTGGGGCGACGGGGCAGGGGGGCATTCAGTACTTC.

The chain joins TRBV7-6 to TRBJ2-5; D is possibly TRBD1 (6 bases). The germline V gene has CDR1 SGHVS and CDR2 FNYEAQ. The CDR3 runs 14 residues. V was clipped by 0 bases and J by 2 bases, with 7 bases between them. The CDR3 DNA is TGTGCCAGCAGCTTAGCGGGGGCTCAAGAGACCCAGTACTTC. It is translated as CASSLAGAQETQYF.

The J gene is TRBJ1-1, the V gene TRBV6-6; the match to TRBD1 covers 8 bases. The germline CDR1 and CDR2 sequences are MNHNY and SVGAGI (reference sequence). The V segment lost 8 bases and the J segment 1 base; nucleotides outside the gene matches: 3. This CDR3 contains 13 residues. DNA of the CDR3: TGTGCCAGCTCGGACAGGGAGAACACTGAAGCTTTCTTT. Protein: CASSDRENTEAFF.

The chain has TRBV5-6 and TRBJ2-3; 9 bases are shared with TRBD1. CDR3 length equals 17 residues. Germline assignment: CDR1 SGHDT and CDR2 YYEEEE. V lost 4 bases and J lost 4; bases outside the gene matches: 13. The CDR3 sequence: CASSTTGTGMRPDTQYF. In nucleotides, the CDR3 is TGTGCCAGCAGCACGACCGGGACAGGGATGCGACCAGATACGCAGTATTTT.

This chain links TRBV7-6 with TRBJ2-7; 8 bases fit TRBD2. The CDR3 length is 14 residues. V lost 7 bases, J lost 2 bases, and 7 bases stayed unmatched. Germline values: CDR1 SGHVS, CDR2 FNYEAQ. CDR3 sequence: CASTQTGGTYEQYF. In DNA, the CDR3 is TGTGCCAGCACGCAAACGGGAGGGACCTACGAGCAGTACTTC.

This clone was observed a single time. The CDR3 region has the DNA TGTGCCAGCAGCTCTCCGGGACTGGGGTACGGCGAGCAGTACTTC. As protein: CASSSPGLGYGEQYF. The chain uses TRBV7-8 and TRBJ2-7; D might be TRBD2 (6 bases). Trimming cost V 4 bases and J 6 bases, with 19 bases left between them. This CDR3 has 15 amino acids. Germline V lookup: CDR1 SGHVS, CDR2 FQNEAQ.

The V call is TRBV11-1, the J call TRBJ1-1; no firm D call. Trimming took 1 base from V and 4 from J, leaving 13 bases between them. This CDR3 is 15 amino acids long. Germline V gives CDR1 SGHAT, CDR2 FQDESV (reference sequence). The CDR3 DNA follows: TGTGCCAGCAGCTTAGTGAACAGTTGGTTCACTGAAGCTTTCTTT. Protein sequence: CASSLVNSWFTEAFF.

The chain links TRBV18 to TRBJ1-5; D gene unclear. Germline CDR1 and CDR2: KGHSH and LQKENI. Trimming removed 2 bases from V and 5 bases from J, with 10 bases in between. This CDR3 has 14 residues. Here the CDR3 reads CASSPTGKDQPQHF. The CDR3 nucleotides are TGTGCCAGCTCACCAACGGGGAAGGATCAGCCCCAGCATTTT.